This T cell receptor (beta chain) was sequenced in a study of T cell repertoires in cytomegalovirus infection. Study as a whole: Public TCR beta signatures marked donors with CMV infection and the matching HLA.

One entry per CDR3 protein, called by TCRdb with MiXCR from the reads. Here the sample spans fewer than 850,000 distinct CDR3 sequences, roughly 28% being singletons. General observations from the study: Pooled public TCR beta family frequency picked out CMV carriers with the relevant HLA. Dominating the ex vivo response were HLA-C-restricted CMV-specific TCR beta clonotypes.

This CDR3 comprises 13 residues. V dropped 8 bases and J dropped 1; count of bases not matched to a gene: 4. The germline gives CDR1 SGHAT, CDR2 FQDESV (reference sequence). This clonotype was seen a handful of times. Its antigen is still unknown. The source material was cultured CD8+ T cells from PBMCs, sampled from culture after CMV antigen stimulation. V gene TRBV11-1 combines with J gene TRBJ2-5, with TRBD1 matching 7 bases. The sequence was collected from a human donor in good health (CMV status not recorded). Some clones in this sample may be carry-over from other donors' samples. DNA of the CDR3: TGTGCCAGCTTGGGACAGACCCAAGAGACCCAGTACTTC. Its protein product is CASLGQTQETQYF.